This T cell receptor beta chain was profiled in a study of CD8 T cells in Susac syndrome. Reverse transcription used 0.5 to 1 ug RNA and random hexamers. TCRdb re-called the immunoSEQ multiplex PCR reads with MiXCR, one entry per CDR3 protein. The table records roughly 200,000 distinct CDR3 sequences, approximately 95% of them present only once. The germline CDR1 and CDR2 sequences are SNHLY and FYNNEI. This CDR3 spans 14 amino acids. J lost 7 bases, V lost 5 bases, and 9 bases had no gene match. The sequenced sample was CD4+ T cells from PBMCs. This chain uses TRBV2 with TRBJ2-5; 8 positions match TRBD1. The receptor was isolated from a human donor with multiple sclerosis. The chain's CDR3 is CASSIHRGEGTQYF. The CDR3, as DNA: TGTGCCAGCAGTATACACAGGGGGGAAGGGACCCAGTACTTC.